These T cell receptor beta chains were read from a single sample in a study of control samples from healthy donors and cancer patients. Produced via immunoSEQ multiplex PCR; TCRdb's table is partial and in-frame only. The sample lists 100,000 to 120,000 clones, 82% seen once, with 6.5% in the top ten. The specimen was blood. The receptors stem from a man aged 18 to 35 in good health. Both conserved end residues are part of each CDR3. The D gene is left open where the match is weak. A row's size may be missing; if present it is once, few, many or a size class.

d_call: .
v_call: TRBV15
j_call: TRBJ1-6
cdr3_length: 13
clone_size: .
cdr3_nt: TGTGCCACCGCAGGGAGTTCATACTCACCCCTCCACTTT
cdr3_aa: CATAGSSYSPLHF

d_call: .
v_call: TRBV28
j_call: TRBJ2-7
cdr3_length: 13
clone_size: .
cdr3_nt: TGTGCCAGCAGGATACACAGGGTAGGAGAGCAGTACTTC
cdr3_aa: CASRIHRVGEQYF

d_call: TRBD2
v_call: TRBV7-8
j_call: TRBJ2-1
cdr3_length: 15
clone_size: .
cdr3_nt: TGTGCCAGCAGCCGAGGCGGAGCGGGGGGCAATGAGCAGTTCTTC
cdr3_aa: CASSRGGAGGNEQFF

d_call: .
v_call: TRBV6-5
j_call: TRBJ2-1
cdr3_length: 11
clone_size: .
cdr3_nt: TGTGCCAGCAGGTCCCTAAAGGAGCAGTTCTTC
cdr3_aa: CASRSLKEQFF

d_call: .
v_call: TRBV7-8
j_call: TRBJ2-5
cdr3_length: 14
clone_size: .
cdr3_nt: TGTGCCAGCAGCTTAGGGGGGGCGGTGGAGACCCAGTACTTC
cdr3_aa: CASSLGGAVETQYF

d_call: .
v_call: TRBV6-5
j_call: TRBJ1-5
cdr3_length: 14
clone_size: .
cdr3_nt: TGTGCCAGCAGGGGATCGGGGTGGGGGCAGCCCCAGCATTTT
cdr3_aa: CASRGSGWGQPQHF

d_call: .
v_call: TRBV6-1
j_call: TRBJ2-6
cdr3_length: 15
clone_size: .
cdr3_nt: TGTGCCAGCAGTGAACCCCCTCCTGGGGCCAACGTCCTGACTTTC
cdr3_aa: CASSEPPPGANVLTF

d_call: .
v_call: TRBV7-9
j_call: TRBJ2-6
cdr3_length: 17
clone_size: few
cdr3_nt: TGTGCCAGCAGCTTAGTAGGAGGGGGCGCTGGGGCCAACGTCCTGACTTTC
cdr3_aa: CASSLVGGGAGANVLTF

d_call: .
v_call: TRBV27
j_call: TRBJ1-1
cdr3_length: 13
clone_size: .
cdr3_nt: TGTGCCAGCAGTCCCACGCAGAACACTGAAGCTTTCTTT
cdr3_aa: CASSPTQNTEAFF

d_call: TRBD2
v_call: TRBV30
j_call: TRBJ2-3
cdr3_length: 16
clone_size: .
cdr3_nt: TGTGCCTGGGCTTTATTCGCGGGGGGGGCCTCAGATACGCAGTATTTT
cdr3_aa: CAWALFAGGASDTQYF

d_call: TRBD2
v_call: TRBV13
j_call: TRBJ2-1
cdr3_length: 17
clone_size: .
cdr3_nt: TGTGCCAGCAGCTTATATCCTAGCGGGGGAAGCCGCGATGAGCAGTTCTTC
cdr3_aa: CASSLYPSGGSRDEQFF

d_call: .
v_call: TRBV19
j_call: TRBJ2-7
cdr3_length: 16
clone_size: .
cdr3_nt: TGTGCCAGTAGTATAGGCGGCGGGGACAGCCTATACGAGCAGTACTTC
cdr3_aa: CASSIGGGDSLYEQYF

d_call: .
v_call: TRBV7-2
j_call: TRBJ2-1
cdr3_length: 13
clone_size: .
cdr3_nt: TGTGCCAGCAGCTTAGCGCCCAGCAGGGAGCAGTTCTTC
cdr3_aa: CASSLAPSREQFF

d_call: TRBD1
v_call: TRBV27
j_call: TRBJ2-3
cdr3_length: 19
clone_size: .
cdr3_nt: TGTGCCAGCAGTTTATTACGGGACAGAATTACAACTAGCACAGATACGCAGTATTTT
cdr3_aa: CASSLLRDRITTSTDTQYF

d_call: .
v_call: TRBV4-1
j_call: TRBJ2-1
cdr3_length: 14
clone_size: .
cdr3_nt: TGCGCCAGCAGCCCTAGCCCTCTCTCTAATGAGCAGTTCTTC
cdr3_aa: CASSPSPLSNEQFF

d_call: .
v_call: TRBV20-1
j_call: TRBJ1-2
cdr3_length: 11
clone_size: .
cdr3_nt: TGCAGTGCTAGATGGGGGGAGGGCTACACCTTC
cdr3_aa: CSARWGEGYTF

d_call: .
v_call: TRBV12-3/TRBV12-4
j_call: TRBJ1-1
cdr3_length: 12
clone_size: once
cdr3_nt: TGTGCCAGCAGTCAAAGACGAACTGAAGCTTTCTTT
cdr3_aa: CASSQRRTEAFF